The next 3 T cell receptor beta chains were all read from a single sample in a study of blood T cell repertoires in COVID-19. Assay: immunoSEQ multiplex PCR; the TCRdb copy retains only in-frame clones and omits some. The table records fewer than 400,000 clones, over 80% of them present only once. The sequencing input was PBMCs or T cells enriched from blood (not recorded which). The source of these receptors is a man aged 30 to 45 who had recovered from COVID-19.

This chain uses TRBV10-3 with TRBJ2-1; no clear D gene. The CDR3 totals 15 residues. Germline lookup yields CDR1 ENHRY and CDR2 SYGVKD. V shed 0 bases and J shed 2 bases, with 8 bases lying between them. CDR3 in amino acids: CAISESLVTYNEQFF. The CDR3 coding sequence is TGTGCCATCAGTGAGTCGCTAGTAACCTACAATGAGCAGTTCTTC.

The CDR3 here is CASSDKGLGKLFF. The CDR3 nucleotides read TGCGCCAGCAGTGACAAGGGGTTGGGAAAACTGTTTTTT. The chain has TRBV10-1 and TRBJ1-4, with TRBD1 as a possible D gene (5 bases). There are 13 residues in the CDR3. V was shortened by 3 bases and J by 10 bases, with 12 bases between the two germline ends. Germline assignment: CDR1 WNHNN and CDR2 SYGVQD (reference sequence).

The rearrangement joins TRBV7-2 to TRBJ2-7, with 13 bases matching TRBD2. CDR1 and CDR2 (germline): SGHTA, FQGNSA. The CDR3 contains 14 residues. V was clipped by 6 bases and J by 4 bases; unmatched bases: 3. The CDR3 DNA follows: TGTGCCAGCAGGCAGACTAGCGGGGGGTACGAGCAGTACTTC. This gives the protein CASRQTSGGYEQYF. The full variable domain, completed using reference TRBV7-2 and TRBJ2-7, is GAGVSQSPSNKVTEKGKDVELRCDPISGHTALYWYRQSLGQGLEFLIYFQGNSAPDKSGLPSDRFSAERTGGSVSTLTIQRTQQEDSAVYLCASRQTSGGYEQYFGPGTRLTVT.